What follows are 13 T cell receptor beta chains derived from one specimen sequenced in a study of PD-1 blockade in classical Hodgkin lymphoma. Time point given: cycle 4 day 1 (C4D1), after 5 to 7 weeks of nivolumab. No patient escaped relapse after autologous stem cell transplantation, and brentuximab vedotin exposure varied. Magnetic depletion of unwanted cells isolated CD4+ T cells from thawed PBMCs. The protocol was immunoSEQ multiplex PCR, while the TCRdb copy is restricted to in-frame clones and leaves out a portion. The sample has just under 20,000 clones; 70% to 90% are singletons. Source: CD4+ T cells from blood, taken before the fourth cycle of nivolumab. These receptors were obtained from a human donor with classical Hodgkin lymphoma.

The chain carries TRBV18 and TRBJ2-6, with D uncertain. V gave up 0 bases and J gave up 1 base, with 4 bases separating them. Germline V CDR1 and CDR2: KGHSH, LQKENI. This CDR3 comprises 15 residues. The CDR3 loop reads CASSPPLSGANVLTF. CDR3 coding DNA: TGTGCCAGCTCACCACCCTTGTCTGGGGCCAACGTCCTGACTTTC.

The count of this clone is one. This chain links TRBV18 with TRBJ2-7; possible D gene TRBD2, 6 bases. Looked up from germline, CDR1 is KGHSH and CDR2 is LQKENI. V was trimmed by 4 bases and J by 8 bases, leaving 15 bases between them. This CDR3 spans 13 amino acids. CDR3 nucleotides: TGTGCCAGCTCACTCCCACCGGGACTCAAGCAGTACTTC. This codes for CASSLPPGLKQYF.

The V and J genes are TRBV15 and TRBJ1-4; D unclear. Trimming pared 3 bases from V and 8 bases from J, leaving 19 bases between. The CDR3 runs to 16 residues. Per germline, CDR1 LNHNV and CDR2 YYDKDF (reference sequence). The CDR3 DNA reads TGTGCCACCAGCAGCTCGGAAGGGAAGAGAAAAGAAAAACTGTTTTTT. This translates into CATSSSEGKRKEKLFF.

This clone showed up just a few times. The rearrangement joins TRBV2 to TRBJ2-7; D gene ambiguous. Germline-derived CDR1 and CDR2 are SNHLY and FYNNEI. The CDR3 loop spans 12 amino acids. Trimming removed 2 bases at V and 3 bases at J, with 5 bases between. CDR3 sequence: CASSEWNYEQYF. The DNA for the CDR3 is TGTGCCAGCAGTGAATGGAACTACGAGCAGTACTTC.

The CDR3 region has the DNA TGTGCCAGCAGCAAACTAGCGGGCCAAGAGACCCAGTACTTC. This codes for CASSKLAGQETQYF. The gene calls are TRBV5-4 and TRBJ2-5, with 9 positions matching TRBD2. There are 14 residues in the CDR3. The germline CDR1 and CDR2 sequences are SGHNT and YYREEE (reference sequence). After removal of 4 bases from V and 1 base from J, the junction contained 2 bases not matched to a gene.

This rearrangement joins TRBV5-1 to TRBJ2-1, with a weak D call TRBD2 (5 bases). Germline CDR1 and CDR2: SGHRS and YFSETQ. The CDR3 is 18 residues long. Between the trimmed V and J ends, which lost 1 base and 3 bases, there was a span of 20 bases. CDR3 residues: CASSLRGSAVLNYNEQFF. The CDR3 nucleotides are TGCGCCAGCAGCTTGCGGGGTTCAGCGGTTCTCAACTACAATGAGCAGTTCTTC.

This clone was seen a few times. CDR3 sequence reads: CAISNTGELFF. The CDR3 region has the DNA TGTGCCATCAGTAACACCGGGGAGCTGTTTTTT. V gene TRBV10-3 combines with J gene TRBJ2-2; D remains unclear. The CDR3 totals 11 residues. V lost 5 bases and J 2 bases, leaving 0 bases between the germline ends. The germline V gene encodes CDR1 ENHRY and CDR2 SYGVKD.

This chain joins TRBV25-1 and TRBJ2-3, with a possible D match to TRBD1 (7 bases). The CDR3 spans 15 residues. Germline CDR1 is MGHDK and CDR2 is SYGVNS. V lost 5 bases to trimming and J lost 0 bases, with 12 bases between them. Here the CDR3 DNA reads TGTGCCAGCAGTAAGACAGGGACTAGCACAGATACGCAGTATTTT. Amino acids: CASSKTGTSTDTQYF. The complete variable domain, with remaining parts taken from reference TRBV25-1 and TRBJ2-3, reads EADIYQTPRYLVIGTGKKITLECSQTMGHDKMYWYQQDPGMELHLIHYSYGVNSTEKGDLSSESTVSRIRTEHFPLTLESARPSHTSQYLCASSKTGTSTDTQYFGPGTRLTVL.

The CDR3 sequence is CASSDSGANVLTF. CDR3 nucleotides: TGTGCCAGCAGTGACTCTGGGGCCAACGTCCTGACTTTC. The V and J genes are TRBV6-4 and TRBJ2-6; no clear D. V was trimmed by 0 bases and J by 3 bases, leaving 0 bases between them. The CDR3 runs 13 residues. The germline V gene encodes CDR1 MRHNA and CDR2 SNTAGT.

The chain recombines TRBV6-1 with TRBJ2-7; 10 nucleotides line up with TRBD2. This CDR3 spans 14 amino acids. Germline loops: CDR1 MNHNS, CDR2 SASEGT. The V gene end was trimmed by 2 bases and the J gene end by 3 bases; junction bases not matched to a gene: 1. For the CDR3, the DNA is TGTGCCAGCAGTGAAAGCGGGAGGGTCTACGAGCAGTACTTC. It codes for CASSESGRVYEQYF.

The V and J genes are TRBV7-3 and TRBJ1-6; D gene ambiguous. The CDR3 consists of 14 residues. V lost 1 base to trimming and J lost 1 base, with 2 bases between them. Per germline, CDR1 SGHTA and CDR2 FQGTGA. CDR3 nucleotides: TGTGCCAGCAGCTTAAGTTCCTATAATTCACCCCTCCACTTT. Protein product: CASSLSSYNSPLHF.

The rearrangement uses TRBV6-1 and TRBJ2-7, with D possibly TRBD1 on 5 matching bases. The CDR3 sequence is 13 residues long. Germline V gene data show CDR1 as MNHNS and CDR2 as SASEGT. Trimming stripped 7 bases from V and 0 bases from J, with 10 bases between. The CDR3 protein is CASNLGHSYEQYF. The CDR3 nucleotides are TGTGCCAGCAATTTGGGGCACTCCTACGAGCAGTACTTC.

As to this clone: An end of the junction differs from the germline gene, which may be a read error. This chain connects TRBV15 to TRBJ2-3; D gene ambiguous. The CDR3 loop spans 17 amino acids. CDR1 LNHNV and CDR2 YYDKDF come from the germline V gene (reference sequence). CDR3 in amino acids: CATSREQIGTLTDTQYF. CDR3 nucleotides: TGTGCCACCAGCCGAGAGCAGATCGGCACCCTCACAGATACGCAGTATTTT.